A selection of T cell receptor beta chains follows, all from one sample in a study of T cell responses to AZD1222 COVID-19 vaccine. Data came from immunoSEQ multiplex PCR; TCRdb stores just in-frame clones and leaves some out. The data contain over 150,000 clones, 85% to 90% of them singletons. Sequenced material: peripheral blood, taken on day 0 of AZD1222 vaccination. These receptors were collected from an adult in good health. Both conserved end residues are part of each CDR3. Each record gives: clone size, J gene, D gene, V gene, CDR3 DNA, CDR3 protein. The D gene is left open where the match is weak. A row's size may be missing; if present it is once, few, many or a size class.

>.|TRBJ2-7|TRBD1|TRBV4-3
TGCGCCAGCAGCCAAGGGGCCGGCCAGGGGGCCCTGTACGAGCAGTACTTC
CASSQGAGQGALYEQYF
>once|TRBJ2-1|.|TRBV4-1
TGCGCCAGCAGCCAAGGGAGCCTTGATTGGAATGAGCAGTTCTTC
CASSQGSLDWNEQFF
>once|TRBJ1-1|.|TRBV7-9
TGTGCCAGCAGCTTAGTGGGCTTGGGAACGCCTGAAGCTTTCTTT
CASSLVGLGTPEAFF
>.|TRBJ2-3|TRBD1|TRBV7-9
TGTGCCAGCAGCTTAGCGTTGGGACAGGGTGGGGCAGATACGCAGTATTTT
CASSLALGQGGADTQYF
>.|TRBJ2-3|.|TRBV14
TGTGCCAGCAGCCAAGATGGTTGGGACCTCGGAACAGATACGCAGTATTTT
CASSQDGWDLGTDTQYF
>once|TRBJ2-5|.|TRBV7-9
TGTGCCAGCAGCTTAGCTATTACGGGGGTTAGAACGGAGACCCAGTACTTC
CASSLAITGVRTETQYF
>few|TRBJ1-2|.|TRBV14
TGTGCCAGAACGCGTCAGGGGAATGGCTACACCTTC
CARTRQGNGYTF
>.|TRBJ1-5|.|TRBV2
TGTGCCAGCAGTCCCGGGGTTAGCAATCAGCCCCAGCATTTT
CASSPGVSNQPQHF
>.|TRBJ2-7|.|TRBV7-9
TGTGCCAGCAGCTTAGGGAGCCAGGCCCACGAGCAGTACTTC
CASSLGSQAHEQYF
>once|TRBJ2-1|.|TRBV5-1
TGCGCCAGCAGTCCCGGGCAAAGTTTGTATGAGCAGTTCTTC
CASSPGQSLYEQFF
>.|TRBJ2-5|TRBD1|TRBV9
TGTGCCAGCAGCGTAGGGACAGGGAGACAAGAGACCCAGTACTTC
CASSVGTGRQETQYF
>.|TRBJ2-7|.|TRBV25-1
TGTGCCAGCAGTGAGGCGGCTTACGAGCAGTACTTC
CASSEAAYEQYF
>.|TRBJ2-2|TRBD1|TRBV7-9
TGTGCCAGCAGTCGATCAGGGGGCGGTGGTAACACCGGGGAGCTGTTTTTT
CASSRSGGGGNTGELFF
>.|TRBJ2-7|TRBD2|TRBV4-1
TGCGCCAGCAGCCAAGGGGAGCTAGCGGGGTTCAACGAGCAGTACTTC
CASSQGELAGFNEQYF
>.|TRBJ2-5|.|TRBV9
TGTGCCAGCAGCGTAGTAGGAGGGTCCACGGAGACCCAGTACTTC
CASSVVGGSTETQYF
>.|TRBJ2-3|TRBD2|TRBV5-1
TGCGCCAGCGCGGGGGGACACCTACTGGATACGCAGTATTTT
CASAGGHLLDTQYF
>.|TRBJ2-1|TRBD2|TRBV2
TGTGCCAGCAGTGAAGCGGGCGGGGGGGATAAGTTCTTC
CASSEAGGGDKFF
>.|TRBJ2-1|.|TRBV28
TGTGCCAGCAGTTTAGGGACCTTTGTGAATGAGCAGTTCTTC
CASSLGTFVNEQFF
>.|TRBJ1-5|.|TRBV6-5
TGTGCCAGCGGCCACAATCAGCCCCAGCATTTT
CASGHNQPQHF
>.|TRBJ2-5|TRBD1|TRBV9
TGTGCCAGCAGCACACAGGGGGCTCGGGAGACCCAGTACTTC
CASSTQGARETQYF
>.|TRBJ2-2|TRBD1|TRBV19
TGTGCCAGTAAACCAGGACAGGAGTTCACCGGGGAGCTGTTTTTT
CASKPGQEFTGELFF
>.|TRBJ2-5|.|TRBV14
TGTGCCAGCAGCCATTTACCCGGTAAAACAGGAGACCAAGAGACCCAGTACTTC
CASSHLPGKTGDQETQYF
>.|TRBJ1-2|.|TRBV20-1
TGCAGTGCTATTGAGGCACGAATGGACTATGGCTACACCTTC
CSAIEARMDYGYTF
>few|TRBJ2-7|.|TRBV28
TGTGCCAGCAGTTCAGGACAGTCCTACGAGCAGTACTTC
CASSSGQSYEQYF
>.|TRBJ1-2|.|TRBV3-1/TRBV3-2
TGTGCCAGCAGCCAAAAGACAGGAGCAGCCTTCTATGGCTACACCTTC
CASSQKTGAAFYGYTF
>.|TRBJ2-7|.|TRBV6-5
TGTGCCAGCAGTTACTCGGTGGGGCAGGCCTCCTACGAGCAGTACTTC
CASSYSVGQASYEQYF
>.|TRBJ2-2|TRBD2|TRBV2
TGTGCCAGCAGTGTGGACCCGGGAGGAGCCGGGGAGCTGTTTTTT
CASSVDPGGAGELFF
>.|TRBJ1-6|.|TRBV2
TGTGCCAGCAGTGAACCGGGCCCCCAAGTAGGTTCACCCCTCCACTTT
CASSEPGPQVGSPLHF